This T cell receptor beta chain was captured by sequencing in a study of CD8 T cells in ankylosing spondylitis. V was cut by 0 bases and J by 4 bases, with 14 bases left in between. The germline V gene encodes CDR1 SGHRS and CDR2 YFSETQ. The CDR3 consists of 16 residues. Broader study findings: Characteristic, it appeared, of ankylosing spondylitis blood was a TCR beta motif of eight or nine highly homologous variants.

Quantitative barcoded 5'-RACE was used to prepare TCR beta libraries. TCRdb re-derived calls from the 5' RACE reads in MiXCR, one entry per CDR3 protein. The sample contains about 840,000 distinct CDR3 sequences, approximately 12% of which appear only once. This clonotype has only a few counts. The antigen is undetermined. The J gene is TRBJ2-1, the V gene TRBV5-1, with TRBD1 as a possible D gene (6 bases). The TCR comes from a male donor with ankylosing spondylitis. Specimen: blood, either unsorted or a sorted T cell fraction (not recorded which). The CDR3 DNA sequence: TGCGCCAGCAGCTTGGCACCGGGACATCCTTACAATGAGCAGTTCTTC. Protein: CASSLAPGHPYNEQFF.